The rows below give T cell receptor beta chains drawn from one sample of a study of cytomegalovirus exposure and HLA in healthy donors. The table came from immunoSEQ multiplex PCR; TCRdb's copy has only in-frame clones and leaves some out. The sample yields 150,000 to 200,000 clones, around 80% seen once. The sample was PBMCs. The receptors come from a woman between 40 and 50 years old in good health and CMV-seronegative. The CDR3 runs from the conserved cysteine through the conserved F or W. Each record gives: D gene, clone size, V gene, J gene, CDR3 length, CDR3 protein, CDR3 DNA. The D gene is left open where the match is weak. Clone size is shown for a subset of rows, as once, few, many or a class of expanded clone.

>NA|NA|TRBV15|TRBJ1-5|16
CATSRRRTGGNQPQHF
TGTGCCACCAGCAGACGTAGAACCGGGGGCAATCAGCCCCAGCATTTT
>NA|NA|TRBV28|TRBJ2-2|14
CASSLGQSTGELFF
TGTGCCAGCAGTTTAGGACAGAGCACCGGGGAGCTGTTTTTT
>TRBD1|NA|TRBV18|TRBJ1-2|16
CASSLREQGEVNGYTF
TGTGCCAGCTCACTCCGGGAACAGGGGGAGGTTAATGGCTACACCTTC
>NA|NA|TRBV7-2|TRBJ2-1|12
CASSPGTPEQFF
TGTGCCAGCAGCCCTGGGACTCCTGAGCAGTTCTTC
>TRBD1|NA|TRBV4-1|TRBJ2-7|14
CASSPDRGSYEQYF
TGCGCCAGCAGCCCGGACAGGGGTTCCTACGAGCAGTACTTC
>NA|NA|TRBV9|TRBJ2-3|16
CASSVGVRGDTDTQYF
TGTGCCAGCAGCGTAGGGGTCAGGGGGGACACAGATACGCAGTATTTT
>NA|NA|TRBV27|TRBJ1-3|15
CASSRRGGSGNTIYF
TGTGCCAGCAGCCGGAGGGGAGGCTCTGGAAACACCATATATTTT
>NA|NA|TRBV27|TRBJ2-7|16
CASSSPKLGLLGEQYF
TGTGCCAGCAGTTCACCCAAATTGGGACTCCTAGGCGAGCAGTACTTC
>NA|NA|TRBV9|TRBJ1-2|13
CASSVVGGYGYTF
TGTGCCAGCAGCGTAGTAGGAGGTTATGGCTACACCTTC
>NA|few|TRBV4-3|TRBJ1-6|15
CASSQSSSYNSPLHF
TGCGCCAGCAGCCAATCTAGCTCCTATAATTCACCCCTCCACTTT
>NA|few|TRBV6-6|TRBJ1-2|14
CASSYKQGNYGYTF
TGTGCCAGCAGTTACAAGCAGGGTAACTATGGCTACACCTTC
>TRBD1|NA|TRBV2|TRBJ1-5|14
CASHRGGRDQPQHF
TGTGCCAGCCACCGAGGGGGCCGCGATCAGCCCCAGCATTTT
>NA|NA|TRBV10-2|TRBJ1-1|13
CASSESTRTEAFF
TGCGCCAGCAGTGAGTCGACAAGGACTGAAGCTTTCTTT
>TRBD1|once|TRBV2|TRBJ2-7|12
CASGWDSWMQYF
TGTGCCAGTGGATGGGACAGCTGGATGCAGTACTTC
>TRBD1|NA|TRBV7-2|TRBJ2-1|14
CASSLATGGNEQFF
TGTGCCAGCAGCTTGGCTACAGGGGGCAATGAGCAGTTCTTC